This T cell receptor beta chain was obtained from a study of CD8+CD57+ T cells in acquired aplastic anemia. The overall study: Sorted CD4+ plus CD8+ cells gave DNA averaging roughly 3.2 ug. Findings and limits, study-wide: Overlapping CD8+ CDR3 repertoires of patients and controls contained around 30 shared sequences.

The V end lost 1 base, the J end lost 10 bases, and 14 bases lay between the germline ends. The CDR3 totals 15 residues. Looked up from germline, CDR1 is SGHAT and CDR2 is FQDESV (reference sequence). Worth noting for this clonotype: Its antigen is currently unknown.

Researchers used genomic DNA as the template to profile TCR beta VDJ and CDR3. TCRdb re-derived calls from the reads in MiXCR, one entry per CDR3 protein. The repertoire holds fewer than 250,000 distinct CDR3 sequences, with 45% to 50% as singletons. Sequencing involved patients with CD8+CD57+ cell expansion previously shown by flow cytometry. Every one of the patients had aplastic anemia (severe, acquired). Material for sequencing was sorted CD4+, CD8+, or CD8+CD57+ T cells (not recorded which) from PBMCs. The sequence was obtained from a human donor with aplastic anemia. The chain joins TRBV11-1 to TRBJ1-6, with a weak D call TRBD1 (6 bases). The CDR3 reads CASSLGTGSRSPLHF. The CDR3 bases are TGTGCCAGCAGCTTAGGTACAGGGTCACGATCACCCCTCCACTTT.